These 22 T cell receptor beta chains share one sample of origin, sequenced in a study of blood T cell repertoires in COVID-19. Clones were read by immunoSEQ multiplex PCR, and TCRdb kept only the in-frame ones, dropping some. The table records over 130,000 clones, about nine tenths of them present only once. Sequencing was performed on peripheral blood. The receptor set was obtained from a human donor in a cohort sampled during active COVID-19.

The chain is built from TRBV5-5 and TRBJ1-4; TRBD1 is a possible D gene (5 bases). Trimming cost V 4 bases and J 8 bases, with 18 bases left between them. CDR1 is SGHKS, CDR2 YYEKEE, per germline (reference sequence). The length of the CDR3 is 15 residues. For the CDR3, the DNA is TGTGCCAGCAGCAACCAGGGAAGAGAATCCGAAAAACTGTTTTTT. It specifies CASSNQGRESEKLFF.

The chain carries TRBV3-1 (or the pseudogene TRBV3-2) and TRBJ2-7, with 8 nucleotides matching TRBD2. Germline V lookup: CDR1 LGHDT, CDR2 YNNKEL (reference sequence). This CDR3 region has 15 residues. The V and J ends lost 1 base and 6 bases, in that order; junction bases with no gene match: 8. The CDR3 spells CASSQVFRGGAEQYF. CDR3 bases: TGTGCCAGCAGCCAAGTCTTCCGGGGGGGGGCCGAGCAGTACTTC.

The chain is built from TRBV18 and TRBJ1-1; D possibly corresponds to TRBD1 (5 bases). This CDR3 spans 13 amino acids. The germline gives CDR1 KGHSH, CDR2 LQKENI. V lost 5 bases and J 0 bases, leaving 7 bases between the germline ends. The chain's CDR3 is CASSTGVNTEAFF. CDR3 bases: TGTGCCAGCTCAACGGGGGTGAACACTGAAGCTTTCTTT.

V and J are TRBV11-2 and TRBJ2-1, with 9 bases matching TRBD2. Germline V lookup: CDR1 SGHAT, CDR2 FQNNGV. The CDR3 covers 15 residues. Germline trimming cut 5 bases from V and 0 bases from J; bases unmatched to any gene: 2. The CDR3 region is CASSLAGSSYNEQFF. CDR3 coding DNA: TGTGCCAGCAGCCTAGCGGGGAGCTCCTACAATGAGCAGTTCTTC. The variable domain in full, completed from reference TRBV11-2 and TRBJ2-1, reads EAGVAQSPRYKIIEKRQSVAFWCNPISGHATLYWYQQILGQGPKLLIQFQNNGVVDDSQLPKDRFSAERLKGVDSTLKIQPAKLEDSAVYLCASSLAGSSYNEQFFGPGTRLTVL.

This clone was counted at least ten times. This CDR3 is CASTHRQGGSYEQYF. In DNA form, the CDR3 reads TGTGCCAGCACCCATCGACAGGGGGGCTCCTACGAGCAGTACTTC. The V call is TRBV28, the J call TRBJ2-7; 9 bases are a match to TRBD1. Germline values: CDR1 MDHEN, CDR2 SYDVKM. There are 15 residues in the CDR3. The ends lost 7 bases at V and 0 bases at J; junction bases unmatched: 7.

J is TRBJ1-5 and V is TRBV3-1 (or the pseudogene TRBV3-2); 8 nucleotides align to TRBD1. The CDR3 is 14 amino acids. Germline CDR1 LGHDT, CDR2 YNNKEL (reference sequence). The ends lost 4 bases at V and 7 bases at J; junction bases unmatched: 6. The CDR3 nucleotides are TGTGCCAGCAGCCTGGACAGGGCAAGACAGCCCCAGCATTTT. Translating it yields CASSLDRARQPQHF.

The chain's CDR3 is CASSTGSGNTIYF. The CDR3 nucleotides read TGTGCCAGCAGCACAGGGTCCGGAAACACCATATATTTT. The rearrangement links TRBV6-5 to TRBJ1-3, with D maybe TRBD1 (6 bases). Germline V gene lookup returns CDR1 MNHEY and CDR2 SVGAGI. CDR3 length equals 13 residues. V was cut by 6 bases and J by 4 bases, with 10 bases left in between.

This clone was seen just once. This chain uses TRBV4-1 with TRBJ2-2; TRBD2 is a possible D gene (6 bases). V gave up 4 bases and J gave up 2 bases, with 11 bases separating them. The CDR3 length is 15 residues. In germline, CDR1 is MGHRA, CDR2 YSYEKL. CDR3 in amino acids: CASSPWGVNTGELFF. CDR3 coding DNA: TGCGCCAGCAGCCCCTGGGGGGTTAACACCGGGGAGCTGTTTTTT.

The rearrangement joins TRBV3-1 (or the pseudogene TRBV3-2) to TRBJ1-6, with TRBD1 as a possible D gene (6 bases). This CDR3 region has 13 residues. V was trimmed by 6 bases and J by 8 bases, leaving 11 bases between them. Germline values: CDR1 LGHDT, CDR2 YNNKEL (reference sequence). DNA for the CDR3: TGTGCCAGCAGACAGGGTTACTATTCACCCCTCCACTTT. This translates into CASRQGYYSPLHF.

The CDR3 DNA follows: TGCGCCAGCAGCTTAAGCGGGAGTAAAGATACGCAGTATTTT. Residues: CASSLSGSKDTQYF. The chain joins TRBV5-1 to TRBJ2-3; TRBD2 agrees at 8 bases. Germline CDR1 reads SGHRS; CDR2 reads YFSETQ. With V trimmed by 2 bases and J by 5 bases, 4 bases remained unmatched. CDR3 length: 14 amino acids.

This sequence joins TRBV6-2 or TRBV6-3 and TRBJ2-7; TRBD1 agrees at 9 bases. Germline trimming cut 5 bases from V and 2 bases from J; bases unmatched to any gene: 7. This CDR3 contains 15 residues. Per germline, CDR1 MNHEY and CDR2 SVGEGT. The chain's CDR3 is CASSPTGTGPYEQYF. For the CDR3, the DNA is TGTGCCAGCAGTCCAACCGGGACAGGGCCCTACGAGCAGTACTTC.

The CDR3 reads CASSQGKETSRHEQFF. In nucleotides, the CDR3 is TGTGCCAGCAGCCAAGGAAAAGAGACTAGCCGGCATGAGCAGTTCTTC. The chain couples TRBV3-1 (or the pseudogene TRBV3-2) to TRBJ2-1; TRBD2 matches 7 bases. The V segment lost 1 base and the J segment 8 bases; nucleotides outside the gene matches: 11. The germline gives CDR1 LGHDT, CDR2 YNNKEL (reference sequence). The CDR3 covers 16 residues.

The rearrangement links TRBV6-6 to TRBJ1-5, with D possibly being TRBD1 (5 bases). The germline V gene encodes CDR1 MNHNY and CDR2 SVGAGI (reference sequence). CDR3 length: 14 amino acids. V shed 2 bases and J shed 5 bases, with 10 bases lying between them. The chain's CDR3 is CASSYRTTDQPQHF. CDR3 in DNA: TGTGCCAGCAGTTACCGCACGACAGATCAGCCCCAGCATTTT.

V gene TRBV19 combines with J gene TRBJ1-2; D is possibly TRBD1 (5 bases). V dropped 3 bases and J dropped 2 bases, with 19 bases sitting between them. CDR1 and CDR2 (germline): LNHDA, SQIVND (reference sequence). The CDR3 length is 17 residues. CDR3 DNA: TGTGCCAGTAGTATGGAATCGGGTCAGGGCCCAAACTATGGCTACACCTTC. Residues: CASSMESGQGPNYGYTF.

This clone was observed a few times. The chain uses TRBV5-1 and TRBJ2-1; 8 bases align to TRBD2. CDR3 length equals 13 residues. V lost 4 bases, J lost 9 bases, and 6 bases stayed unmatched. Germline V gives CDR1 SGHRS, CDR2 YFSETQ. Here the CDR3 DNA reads TGCGCCAGCAGCCGGGGGGGCCGGAGTGAGCAGTTCTTC. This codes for CASSRGGRSEQFF.

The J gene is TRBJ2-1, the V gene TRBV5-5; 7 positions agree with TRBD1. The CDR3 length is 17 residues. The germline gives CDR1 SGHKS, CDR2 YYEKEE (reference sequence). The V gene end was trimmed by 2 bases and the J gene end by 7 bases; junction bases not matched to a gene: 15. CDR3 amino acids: CASSFNRGMSFRNEQFF. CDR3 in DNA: TGTGCCAGCAGCTTTAACAGGGGTATGAGTTTCCGGAATGAGCAGTTCTTC.

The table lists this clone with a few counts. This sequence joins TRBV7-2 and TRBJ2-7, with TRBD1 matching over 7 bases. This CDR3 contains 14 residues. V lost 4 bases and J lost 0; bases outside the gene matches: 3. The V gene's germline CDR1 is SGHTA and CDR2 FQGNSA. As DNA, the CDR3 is TGTGCCAGCAGCTCCTACAGGGGCTCCTACGAGCAGTACTTC. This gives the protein CASSSYRGSYEQYF.

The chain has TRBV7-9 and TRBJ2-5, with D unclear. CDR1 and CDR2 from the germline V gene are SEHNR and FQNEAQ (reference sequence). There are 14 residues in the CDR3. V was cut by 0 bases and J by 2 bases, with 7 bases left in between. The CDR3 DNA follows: TGTGCCAGCAGCTTAGCGGTCGGTCAAGAGACCCAGTACTTC. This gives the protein CASSLAVGQETQYF.

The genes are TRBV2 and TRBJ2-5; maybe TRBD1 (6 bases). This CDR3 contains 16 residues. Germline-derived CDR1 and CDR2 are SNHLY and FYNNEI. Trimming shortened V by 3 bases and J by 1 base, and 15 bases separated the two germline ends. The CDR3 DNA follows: TGTGCCAGCAGTGAGGGGGCGGGCCACATCCAAGAGACCCAGTACTTC. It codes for CASSEGAGHIQETQYF. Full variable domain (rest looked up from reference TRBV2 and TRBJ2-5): EPEVTQTPSHQVTQMGQEVILRCVPISNHLYFYWYRQILGQKVEFLVSFYNNEISEKSEIFDDQFSVERPDGSNFTLKIRSTKLEDSAMYFCASSEGAGHIQETQYFGPGTRLLVL.

CDR3 loop: CSVLTRETQYF. CDR3 nucleotide sequence: TGCAGCGTCCTCACCCGGGAGACCCAGTACTTC. This sequence joins TRBV29-1 and TRBJ2-5; no firm D call. Trimming removed 6 bases from V and 5 bases from J, with 10 bases in between. The CDR3 consists of 11 residues. CDR1 SQVTM and CDR2 ANQGSEA come from the germline V gene.

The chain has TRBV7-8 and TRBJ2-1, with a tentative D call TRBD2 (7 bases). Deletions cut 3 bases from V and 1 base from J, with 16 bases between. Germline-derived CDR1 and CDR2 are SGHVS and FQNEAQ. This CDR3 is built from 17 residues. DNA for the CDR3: TGTGCCAGCAGCTTCTCACAGGGAGCGGGGTCCTACAATGAGCAGTTCTTC. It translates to CASSFSQGAGSYNEQFF.

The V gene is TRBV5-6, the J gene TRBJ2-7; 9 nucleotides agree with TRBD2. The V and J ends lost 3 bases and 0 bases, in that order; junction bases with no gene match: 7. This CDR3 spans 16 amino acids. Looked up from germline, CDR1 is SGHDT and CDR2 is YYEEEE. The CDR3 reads CASSSLGTSFSYEQYF. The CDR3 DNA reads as TGTGCCAGCAGCTCCCTCGGGACTAGCTTCTCCTACGAGCAGTACTTC.